These 26 T cell receptor beta chains share one sample of origin, sequenced in a study of blood T cells in healthy people across ages. Using a J-beta primer mix together with a sample-barcoded 5' primer, a second PCR was run for about 6 to 12 cycles. TCRdb called the 5' RACE reads again in MiXCR, with one record for every CDR3 protein. The sample carries under 2,000,000 distinct CDR3 sequences, around 50% recorded once. Input material: blood. The receptors originated from a woman in her forties in good health.

V usage is TRBV13 and J usage is TRBJ1-1, with D maybe TRBD1 (5 bases). The germline V gene encodes CDR1 PRHDT and CDR2 FYEKMQ (reference sequence). V was trimmed by 8 bases and J by 5 bases, leaving 15 bases between them. The CDR3 extends over 13 amino acids. This CDR3 reads CASGGERRTEAFF. CDR3 DNA sequence: TGTGCCAGCGGAGGGGAGAGGCGAACTGAAGCTTTCTTT.

The chain uses TRBV7-8 and TRBJ2-1, with TRBD1 matching 11 bases. The CDR3 runs to 14 residues. Germline V gene sequence: CDR1 SGHVS, CDR2 FQNEAQ. After removal of 3 bases from V and 10 bases from J, the junction contained 5 bases not matched to a gene. The CDR3 spells CASSFQDRGREQFF. DNA of the CDR3: TGTGCCAGCAGCTTCCAGGACAGGGGGCGGGAGCAGTTCTTC.

This clonotype was observed a handful of times. The rearrangement links TRBV7-2 to TRBJ1-6, with D possibly TRBD1 on 6 matching bases. V was clipped by 5 bases and J by 0 bases, with 11 bases between them. The CDR3 consists of 16 residues. Germline V CDR1 and CDR2: SGHTA, FQGNSA. The CDR3 DNA follows: TGTGCCAGCAGCAAGGACAGCAGCTCCTATAATTCACCCCTCCACTTT. The encoded protein is CASSKDSSSYNSPLHF.

The chain has TRBV6-2 or TRBV6-3 and TRBJ1-6, with TRBD1 identical over 10 bases. The ends lost 6 bases at V and 9 bases at J; junction bases unmatched: 8. The CDR3 contains 15 residues. CDR1 is MNHEY and CDR2 is SVGEGT in the germline V gene. The CDR3 bases are TGTGCCAGCAGCCCGCGGGGACAGGGGTTTTCACCCCTCCACTTT. As protein: CASSPRGQGFSPLHF.

The V gene is TRBV12-3 or TRBV12-4, the J gene TRBJ1-6; possible D gene TRBD1, 5 bases. This CDR3 spans 15 amino acids. V was cut by 5 bases and J by 7 bases, with 15 bases left in between. The CDR3 spells CASSPRGVFNSPLHF. The DNA for the CDR3 is TGTGCCAGCAGTCCACGGGGGGTTTTCAATTCACCCCTCCACTTT.

This clonotype showed up just a few times. This chain uses TRBV28 with TRBJ1-2, with a tentative D call TRBD1 (5 bases). This CDR3 has 16 amino acids. V lost 3 bases and J lost 2, with 16 bases in between. The germline V gene encodes CDR1 MDHEN and CDR2 SYDVKM. DNA of the CDR3: TGTGCCAGCAGTTTCCGCGGACAAGACCAAAACTATGGCTACACCTTC. Its translation: CASSFRGQDQNYGYTF.

The J gene is TRBJ1-1, the V gene TRBV4-1; D gene unclear. Germline V lookup: CDR1 MGHRA, CDR2 YSYEKL. Trimming removed 4 bases at V and 5 bases at J, with 14 bases between. The CDR3 sequence is 14 residues long. The CDR3 sequence is CASSPRALRTEAFF. The CDR3 bases are TGCGCCAGCAGCCCTCGGGCGCTGAGGACTGAAGCTTTCTTT.

The sample holds one count of this clonotype. The rearrangement links TRBV4-3 to TRBJ1-2, with D tentatively TRBD1 (5 bases). Per the germline V gene, CDR1 is LGHNA and CDR2 is YSLEER. Trimming shortened V by 1 base and J by 3 bases, and 15 bases separated the two germline ends. The CDR3 length is 16 residues. In DNA form, the CDR3 reads TGCGCCAGCAGCCAAGCCCCGGGACCGATAGACTATGGCTACACCTTC. Translation: CASSQAPGPIDYGYTF.

V is TRBV6-6 and J is TRBJ1-2, with TRBD1 matching over 7 bases. The germline V gene has CDR1 MNHNY and CDR2 SVGAGI (reference sequence). Unmatched junction bases numbered 13, after V lost 8 bases and J lost 7 bases. The CDR3 spans 14 residues. The CDR3: CASANTGALRGYTF. Written as DNA, the CDR3 is TGTGCCAGCGCTAATACAGGGGCCCTTCGTGGCTACACCTTC.

The chain has TRBV4-1 and TRBJ2-3; D remains unclear. The CDR3 runs to 18 residues. Germline loops: CDR1 MGHRA, CDR2 YSYEKL. V shed 1 base and J shed 3 bases, with 20 bases lying between them. The CDR3 nucleotides are TGCGCCAGCAGCCAAGGCTCAGTGTCTCTCGCTAGGACAGATACGCAGTATTTT. Protein: CASSQGSVSLARTDTQYF.

The chain carries TRBV7-9 and TRBJ2-1; 11 bases agree with TRBD2. Germline V gene lookup returns CDR1 SEHNR and CDR2 FQNEAQ (reference sequence). The CDR3 has 14 residues. V trimming: 5 bases; J trimming: 13 bases; junction bases outside the gene matches: 10. CDR3 sequence: CASSPSVLAGVQFF. The CDR3 nucleotides read TGTGCCAGCAGCCCCTCGGTACTAGCGGGGGTTCAGTTCTTC.

This clonotype was counted a few times. The V gene is TRBV5-1, the J gene TRBJ2-1, with 8 positions matching TRBD1. With 4 bases clipped from V and 12 bases from J, the junction kept 3 bases outside the gene matches. CDR3 length equals 11 residues. Per the germline V gene, CDR1 is SGHRS and CDR2 is YFSETQ. The CDR3 here is CASSADRAQFF. Written as DNA, the CDR3 is TGCGCCAGCAGCGCGGACAGGGCGCAGTTCTTC.

The V call is TRBV6-1, the J call TRBJ2-1; the D is unclear. Germline V gene lookup returns CDR1 MNHNS and CDR2 SASEGT. The CDR3 contains 13 residues. V lost 0 bases and J 7 bases, leaving 7 bases between the germline ends. The CDR3 DNA is TGTGCCAGCAGTGAAGCAAGGTGGAATGAGCAGTTCTTC. It codes for CASSEARWNEQFF.

This sequence joins TRBV9 and TRBJ2-1, with D perhaps being TRBD1 or TRBD2 (5 bases each). The J call may not be correct, given that the DNA end is closer to TRBJ2-7. CDR3 length: 16 residues. Germline CDR1 reads SGDLS; CDR2 reads YYNGEE. As DNA, the CDR3 is TGTGCCAGCAGCGTAGCGTGGGGGAGCTCCTACAATGAGCAGTACTTC. Its protein is CASSVAWGSSYNEQYF.

The chain links TRBV28 to TRBJ1-6; D is unclear. Germline V gene data show CDR1 as MDHEN and CDR2 as SYDVKM. Trimming cost V 7 bases and J 7 bases, with 17 bases left between them. The CDR3 is 15 amino acids. The CDR3 loop is CASNGSPLENSPLHF. CDR3 in DNA: TGTGCCAGCAATGGCAGTCCCCTGGAGAATTCACCCCTCCACTTT. The whole variable domain, remainder taken from reference TRBV28 and TRBJ1-6, is DVKVTQSSRYLVKRTGEKVFLECVQDMDHENMFWYRQDPGLGLRLIYFSYDVKMKEKGDIPEGYSVSREKKERFSLILESASTNQTSMYLCASNGSPLENSPLHFGNGTRLTVT.

This chain links TRBV27 with TRBJ1-2; D is perhaps TRBD1 (5 bases). Germline-derived CDR1 and CDR2 are MNHEY and SMNVEV (reference sequence). V gave up 5 bases and J gave up 0 bases, with 10 bases separating them. This CDR3 region has 14 residues. CDR3 in amino acids: CASSPRDANYGYTF. CDR3 nucleotide sequence: TGTGCCAGCAGTCCCAGGGACGCTAACTATGGCTACACCTTC.

Of note for this clonotype: A much larger clone differs by one base, so this may be a read error. This chain connects TRBV18 to TRBJ2-5, with 12 bases fitting TRBD2. After removal of 3 bases from V and 11 bases from J, the junction contained 13 bases not matched to a gene. CDR3 size: 16 residues. CDR1 is KGHSH, CDR2 LQKENI, per germline. CDR3: CASSPPTSGGGNEQYF. CDR3 DNA: TGTGCCAGCTCACCCCCGACTAGCGGGGGCGGAAATGAGCAGTACTTC.

This clonotype has just a few counts. This chain uses TRBV20-1 with TRBJ1-2; no reliable D call. The V end was cut by 1 base, the J end by 2 bases, with 8 bases between. This CDR3 is 13 amino acids long. CDR1 DFQATT and CDR2 SNEGSKA come from the germline V gene (reference sequence). The CDR3 region is CSARGVSNYGYTF. Written as DNA, the CDR3 is TGCAGTGCTAGAGGGGTATCCAACTATGGCTACACCTTC.

This clonotype has more than one count but fewer than ten. The chain recombines TRBV7-9 with TRBJ2-1, with a possible D match to TRBD1 (5 bases). The CDR3 is 11 residues long. In germline, CDR1 is SEHNR, CDR2 FQNEAQ (reference sequence). V was pared by 5 bases and J by 11 bases, with 10 bases between. In nucleotides, the CDR3 is TGTGCCAGCAGCGGAGACAGTAAGCAGTTCTTC. This codes for CASSGDSKQFF.

The rearrangement uses TRBV25-1 and TRBJ2-5; D ambiguous. V shed 0 bases and J shed 2 bases, with 4 bases lying between them. Per germline, CDR1 MGHDK and CDR2 SYGVNS. The CDR3 runs to 13 residues. CDR3 protein: CASSEYAQETQYF. As DNA, the CDR3 is TGTGCCAGCAGTGAATACGCACAAGAGACCCAGTACTTC.

The chain recombines TRBV21-1 with TRBJ1-2; the table assigns TRBD1, which was not confirmed against the DNA. TRBV21-1 is assigned pseudogene status. The CDR3 runs to 16 residues. The CDR3 DNA reads TGTGCCAGCAGCAAAAGGGCACGGGATGCTAACTATGGCTACACCTTC. Its translation: CASSKRARDANYGYTF.

The chain employs TRBV10-2 and TRBJ2-5; 7 nucleotides line up with TRBD1. Germline CDR1 reads WSHSY; CDR2 reads SAAADI. The length of the CDR3 is 14 residues. Trimming cost V 6 bases and J 2 bases; bases outside gene matches: 6. The CDR3 sequence is CASRFPGQQETQYF. The DNA for the CDR3 is TGCGCCAGCAGATTCCCGGGACAGCAAGAGACCCAGTACTTC.

The rearrangement uses TRBV6-5 and TRBJ2-3; D not resolved. Trimming stripped 4 bases from V and 5 bases from J, with 10 bases between. Germline V gives CDR1 MNHEY, CDR2 SVGAGI. The CDR3 has 13 amino acids. The CDR3, as DNA: TGTGCCAGCAGTTGGTCAGAGCAAGATACGCAGTATTTT. Encoded protein: CASSWSEQDTQYF.

Only one count was recorded for this clonotype. It may be a read error: a sequence one base away is much more abundant. The chain couples TRBV29-1 to TRBJ2-5; D gene uncertain. V was clipped by 7 bases and J by 4 bases, with 13 bases between them. Germline V lookup: CDR1 SQVTM, CDR2 ANQGSEA. This CDR3 has 12 amino acids. The DNA for the CDR3 is TGCAGCGCTGCCGACCAAGGAGAGACCCAGTACTTC. This sequence encodes CSAADQGETQYF. The variable domain in full, with the rest retrieved from reference TRBV29-1 and TRBJ2-5, is SAVISQKPSRDICQRGTSLTIQCQVDSQVTMMFWYRQQPGQSLTLIATANQGSEATYESGFVIDKFPISRPNLTFSTLTVSNMSPEDSSIYLCSAADQGETQYFGPGTRLLVL.

As to this clonotype: The conserved phenylalanine or tryptophan normally closing the CDR3 is absent here, so this likely arose from a read error. The chain employs TRBV20-1 and TRBJ2-7; TRBD1 matches at 10 bases. The germline CDR1 and CDR2 sequences are DFQATT and SNEGSKA (reference sequence). The length of the CDR3 is 13 residues. The V and J ends lost 6 bases and 2 bases, in that order; junction bases with no gene match: 4. CDR3 residues: CSARQGAAYEQYS. The CDR3 nucleotides read TGCAGTGCAAGACAGGGGGCAGCCTACGAGCAGTACTCC.

The chain uses TRBV29-1 and TRBJ1-1, with D unclear. With 1 base removed from V and 3 bases from J, the gap between germline ends came to 6 bases. The CDR3 length is 12 residues. Germline values: CDR1 SQVTM, CDR2 ANQGSEA. DNA of the CDR3: TGCAGCGTTGAAGCCTACTACACTGAAGCTTTCTTT. Translation gives CSVEAYYTEAFF.